A selection of T cell receptor beta chains follows, all from one sample in a study of blood T cells in healthy people across ages. MiXCR was run by TCRdb on the 5' RACE reads, yielding one entry per CDR3 protein. The sample lists some 550,000 distinct CDR3 sequences; around half were seen once. The sequenced sample consisted of blood. The receptors derive from a man at least 80 years old in good health. Both conserved end residues are part of each CDR3.

TRBV20-1	CSARVGSYNEQFF
TRBV12-3/TRBV12-4	CASSSRGKYGYTF
TRBV6-6	CASSPRRDRGHFTQYF
TRBV6-5	CASSYWPEQFF
TRBV4-2	CASSQDFGTGGIDEQYF
TRBV27	CASSPIDRGHGYTF
TRBV20-1	CSTGGRSDYEQYF
TRBV7-9	CASSLERQGETQYF
TRBV6-2/TRBV6-3	CASNRDRGLHEQYF
TRBV7-2	CASSLVPNTEAFF
TRBV5-1	CASSPGDRPYEQYF
TRBV12-3/TRBV12-4	CARSPVRGVYEQYF
TRBV7-9	CASSPDSIPYEQYF
TRBV27	CASSLRLGGVVYNEQFF
TRBV7-9	CASSSYGNPGQGASVTEAFF
TRBV7-9	CASSLQGRGSPLHF
TRBV27	CASSLPRGIYSGANVLTF
TRBV7-9	CASRISGGYEQYF
TRBV5-1	CASSIGTSGGPYEQYF
TRBV9	CASSVESGANVLTF
TRBV5-1	CASSAGRGTPLGPDTQYF
TRBV7-9	CASSTHLGGFTDTQYF
TRBV20-1	CSARDPGADIQYF
TRBV7-9	CASSQIHQETQYF
TRBV5-1	CASSLRTRALPSTDTQYF
TRBV27	CASSSGLAPDDEQFF
TRBV5-1	CASSQGSHQETQYF